This is a list of T cell receptor beta chains from one sample in a study of blood T cell repertoires in COVID-19. TCRdb keeps only in-frame clones here, not all; method: immunoSEQ multiplex PCR. The table shows a few hundred thousand clones, with around nine tenths occurring only once. Sequencing was performed on PBMCs or T cells enriched from blood (not recorded which). The receptor set was obtained from a woman in her sixties who had recovered from COVID-19. The CDR3 runs from the conserved cysteine through the conserved F or W. D genes are given only for firm matches. Clone size is shown for a subset of rows, as once, few, many or a class of expanded clone.

V gene: TRBV4-2; clone size: .; D gene: .; J gene: TRBJ1-1; CDR3 protein: CASSPSLNTEAFF; CDR3 DNA: TGTGCCAGCAGCCCCTCCCTGAACACTGAAGCTTTCTTT
V gene: TRBV28; clone size: .; D gene: .; J gene: TRBJ1-1; CDR3 protein: CASQTGLPEAFF; CDR3 DNA: TGTGCCAGCCAAACAGGGCTGCCTGAAGCTTTCTTT
V gene: TRBV28; clone size: .; D gene: .; J gene: TRBJ2-1; CDR3 protein: CASTLLGDEQFF; CDR3 DNA: TGTGCCAGCACCCTACTAGGAGATGAGCAGTTCTTC
V gene: TRBV21-1; clone size: .; D gene: .; J gene: TRBJ1-5; CDR3 protein: CASSFWDRGRGSNQPQHF; CDR3 DNA: TGTGCCAGCAGCTTTTGGGACAGGGGGCGAGGTAGCAATCAGCCCCAGCATTTT
V gene: TRBV20-1; clone size: .; D gene: TRBD2; J gene: TRBJ2-7; CDR3 protein: CSASRREGLGEQYF; CDR3 DNA: TGCAGTGCTAGTCGGCGGGAGGGCCTCGGCGAGCAGTACTTC
V gene: TRBV30; clone size: .; D gene: .; J gene: TRBJ2-4; CDR3 protein: CAWSGGLLGIQYF; CDR3 DNA: TGTGCCTGGAGTGGAGGTCTCCTGGGCATTCAGTACTTC
V gene: TRBV28; clone size: once; D gene: TRBD1; J gene: TRBJ1-5; CDR3 protein: CASGQGGNQPQHF; CDR3 DNA: TGTGCTTCCGGTCAGGGGGGCAATCAGCCCCAGCATTTT
V gene: TRBV30; clone size: .; D gene: .; J gene: TRBJ2-7; CDR3 protein: CAWSASRYEQYF; CDR3 DNA: TGTGCCTGGAGCGCTTCTAGGTACGAGCAGTACTTC
V gene: TRBV2; clone size: .; D gene: .; J gene: TRBJ2-5; CDR3 protein: CASSERTTQETQYF; CDR3 DNA: TGTGCCAGCAGTGAAAGGACAACACAAGAGACCCAGTACTTC
V gene: TRBV19; clone size: .; D gene: .; J gene: TRBJ2-1; CDR3 protein: CASRTRVNEQFF; CDR3 DNA: TGTGCCAGTAGGACTAGGGTAAATGAGCAGTTCTTC
V gene: TRBV30; clone size: .; D gene: TRBD1; J gene: TRBJ2-7; CDR3 protein: CAWGDRGFTYEQYF; CDR3 DNA: TGTGCCTGGGGAGACAGGGGCTTCACCTACGAGCAGTACTTC
V gene: TRBV30; clone size: many; D gene: .; J gene: TRBJ2-2; CDR3 protein: CAWSVPGNTGELFF; CDR3 DNA: TGTGCCTGGAGTGTACCCGGGAACACCGGGGAGCTGTTTTTT
V gene: TRBV3-1/TRBV3-2; clone size: .; D gene: TRBD1; J gene: TRBJ2-4; CDR3 protein: CASTTPGTENIQYF; CDR3 DNA: TGTGCCAGCACCACCCCCGGGACAGAAAACATTCAGTACTTC
V gene: TRBV5-5; clone size: .; D gene: .; J gene: TRBJ1-1; CDR3 protein: CASSFSGDTEAFF; CDR3 DNA: TGTGCCAGCAGCTTTTCAGGGGACACTGAAGCTTTCTTT
V gene: TRBV18; clone size: .; D gene: TRBD1; J gene: TRBJ2-4; CDR3 protein: CASSLGQEPHIQYF; CDR3 DNA: TGTGCCAGCTCACTAGGACAGGAGCCCCACATTCAGTACTTC
V gene: TRBV28; clone size: .; D gene: .; J gene: TRBJ1-1; CDR3 protein: CASSFSRQGAEAFF; CDR3 DNA: TGTGCCAGCAGTTTTAGTCGGCAGGGTGCTGAAGCTTTCTTT
V gene: TRBV5-4; clone size: .; D gene: .; J gene: TRBJ2-5; CDR3 protein: CASSSKTEAAETQYF; CDR3 DNA: TGTGCCAGCAGCTCAAAAACTGAAGCCGCGGAGACCCAGTACTTC
V gene: TRBV7-9; clone size: few; D gene: TRBD2; J gene: TRBJ2-3; CDR3 protein: CASSPRGSGGFTDTQYF; CDR3 DNA: TGTGCCAGCAGTCCTCGGGGTAGCGGGGGCTTCACAGATACGCAGTATTTT
V gene: TRBV6-5; clone size: .; D gene: .; J gene: TRBJ1-1; CDR3 protein: CASSYSEDSTEAFF; CDR3 DNA: TGTGCCAGCAGTTACTCTGAGGACAGCACTGAAGCTTTCTTT
V gene: TRBV6-4; clone size: .; D gene: .; J gene: TRBJ2-3; CDR3 protein: CASRQGLSTDTQYF; CDR3 DNA: TGTGCCAGCAGGCAGGGACTGAGCACAGATACGCAGTATTTT
V gene: TRBV6-5; clone size: .; D gene: TRBD1; J gene: TRBJ2-1; CDR3 protein: CASKGGTVNNEQFF; CDR3 DNA: TGTGCCAGCAAAGGTGGGACAGTTAACAATGAGCAGTTCTTC
V gene: TRBV5-8; clone size: .; D gene: TRBD2; J gene: TRBJ2-5; CDR3 protein: CASRSGASSGPQETQYF; CDR3 DNA: TGTGCCAGCAGATCAGGGGCGTCTAGCGGGCCCCAAGAGACCCAGTACTTC
V gene: TRBV19; clone size: .; D gene: .; J gene: TRBJ1-4; CDR3 protein: CASSMADSFGKLFF; CDR3 DNA: TGTGCCAGTAGTATGGCGGATTCTTTCGGAAAACTGTTTTTT
V gene: TRBV5-1; clone size: .; D gene: TRBD1; J gene: TRBJ1-1; CDR3 protein: CASGQGFGNEAFF; CDR3 DNA: TGCGCCAGCGGACAGGGCTTTGGTAATGAAGCTTTCTTT
V gene: TRBV11-1; clone size: .; D gene: TRBD2; J gene: TRBJ2-2; CDR3 protein: CASSLGVAGITGELFF; CDR3 DNA: TGTGCCAGCAGCTTAGGAGTAGCGGGGATCACCGGGGAGCTGTTTTTT
V gene: TRBV5-6; clone size: .; D gene: TRBD1; J gene: TRBJ2-7; CDR3 protein: CASSLGTGGREQYF; CDR3 DNA: TGTGCCAGCAGCTTAGGGACAGGGGGCCGCGAGCAGTACTTC
V gene: TRBV2; clone size: .; D gene: TRBD1; J gene: TRBJ1-5; CDR3 protein: CATSGTAGQPQHF; CDR3 DNA: TGTGCCACCTCCGGGACAGCTGGCCAGCCCCAGCATTTT
V gene: TRBV2; clone size: .; D gene: TRBD2; J gene: TRBJ2-5; CDR3 protein: CASTGLVVEETQYF; CDR3 DNA: TGTGCCAGCACCGGACTAGTCGTAGAAGAGACCCAGTACTTC
V gene: TRBV18; clone size: .; D gene: TRBD2; J gene: TRBJ2-1; CDR3 protein: CASSPTSDEQFF; CDR3 DNA: TGTGCCAGCTCACCCACTAGCGATGAGCAGTTCTTC